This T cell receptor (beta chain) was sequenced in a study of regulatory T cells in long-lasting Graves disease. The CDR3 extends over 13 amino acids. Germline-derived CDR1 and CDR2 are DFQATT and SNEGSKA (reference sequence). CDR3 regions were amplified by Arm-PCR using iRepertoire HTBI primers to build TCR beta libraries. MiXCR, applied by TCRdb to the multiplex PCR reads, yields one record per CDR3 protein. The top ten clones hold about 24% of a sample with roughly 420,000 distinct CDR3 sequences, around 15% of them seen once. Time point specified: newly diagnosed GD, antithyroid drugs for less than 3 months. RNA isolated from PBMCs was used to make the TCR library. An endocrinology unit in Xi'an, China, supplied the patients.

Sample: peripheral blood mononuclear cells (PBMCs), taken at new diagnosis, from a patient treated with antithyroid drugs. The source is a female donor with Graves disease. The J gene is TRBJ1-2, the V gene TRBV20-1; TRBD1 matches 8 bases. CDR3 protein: CRGWDRTIYGYTF. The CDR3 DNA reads TGCAGGGGATGGGACAGGACTATCTATGGCTACACCTTC.